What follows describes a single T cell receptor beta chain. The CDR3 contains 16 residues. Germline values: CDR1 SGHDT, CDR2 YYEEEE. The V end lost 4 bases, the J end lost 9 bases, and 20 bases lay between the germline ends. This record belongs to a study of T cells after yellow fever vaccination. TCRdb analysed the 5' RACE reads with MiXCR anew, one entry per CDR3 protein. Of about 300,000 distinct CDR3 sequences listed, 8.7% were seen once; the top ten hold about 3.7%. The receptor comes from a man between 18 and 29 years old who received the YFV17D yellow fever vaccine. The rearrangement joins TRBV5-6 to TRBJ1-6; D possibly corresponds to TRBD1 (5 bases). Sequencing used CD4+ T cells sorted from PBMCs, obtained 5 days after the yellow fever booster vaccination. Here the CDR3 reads CASSPSGNRNGSPLHF. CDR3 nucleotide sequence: TGTGCCAGCAGCCCTTCAGGGAACCGGAACGGTTCACCCCTCCACTTT.